This TCR beta chain was retrieved from a study of blood T cell repertoires in COVID-19. Germline trimming cut 4 bases from V and 5 bases from J; bases unmatched to any gene: 7. The germline CDR1 and CDR2 sequences are SNHLY and FYNNEI. The CDR3 runs 14 residues. Authors' methods: Nucleated cell counts were estimated from reference gene primer amplification. Measured with immunoSEQ multiplex PCR; TCRdb has only the in-frame clones, and not every one. V and J calls plus clone size are reproduced from that table; the DNA served to infer D and trimming. The sample includes around 300,000 clones, approximately 87% of them seen just once.

The rearrangement links TRBV2 to TRBJ2-5; TRBD1 aligns across 7 bases. The sample taken for sequencing was peripheral blood. The source is a woman in her twenties or thirties with COVID-19, enrolled during active disease. The CDR3: CASSGRGGGETQYF. CDR3 coding DNA: TGTGCCAGCAGTGGTAGAGGGGGCGGGGAGACCCAGTACTTC.